This T cell receptor beta chain originates from a study of blood T cell repertoires in COVID-19. Across the study: Sample material is recorded as cDNA or gDNA derived from T cells, B-cell-depleted T cells, or PBMCs.

The V gene's germline CDR1 is SGHTA and CDR2 FQGNSA. The CDR3 loop spans 13 amino acids. The junction had 0 bases not matched to a gene; V was cut back by 2 bases and J by 4 bases. The Seattle patients, enrolled during active infection, were followed longitudinally. In the source study's methods: Amplification from reference gene primers served as the basis for estimated nucleated cell counts. The data were produced by immunoSEQ multiplex PCR, yet TCRdb's version contains in-frame clones alone and is incomplete. V and J calls and clone size are as listed in that table; D and trimming were resolved from the DNA. This table has 130,000 or so clones, about nine tenths appearing once.

This sequence was found in a human donor with COVID-19, enrolled during active disease. The donor label of this sample is uncertain. Sequences were obtained from peripheral blood. This chain uses TRBV7-2 with TRBJ2-3; 7 bases map to TRBD1. CDR3 in DNA: TGTGCCAGCAGCTTAACAGGGGCAGATACGCAGTATTTT. The encoded protein is CASSLTGADTQYF.